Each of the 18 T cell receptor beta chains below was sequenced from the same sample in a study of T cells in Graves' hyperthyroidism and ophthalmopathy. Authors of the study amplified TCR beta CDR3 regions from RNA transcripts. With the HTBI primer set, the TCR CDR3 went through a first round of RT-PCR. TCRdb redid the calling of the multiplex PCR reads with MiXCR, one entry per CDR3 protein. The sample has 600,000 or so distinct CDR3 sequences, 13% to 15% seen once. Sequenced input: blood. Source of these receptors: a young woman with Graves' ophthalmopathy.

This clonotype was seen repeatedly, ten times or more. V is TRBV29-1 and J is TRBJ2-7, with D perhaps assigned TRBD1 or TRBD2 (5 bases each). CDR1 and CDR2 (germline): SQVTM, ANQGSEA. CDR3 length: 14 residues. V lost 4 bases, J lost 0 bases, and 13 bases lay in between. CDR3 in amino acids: CSVGPRAGSYEQYF. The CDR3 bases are TGCAGCGTTGGTCCCAGGGCGGGCTCCTACGAGCAGTACTTC.

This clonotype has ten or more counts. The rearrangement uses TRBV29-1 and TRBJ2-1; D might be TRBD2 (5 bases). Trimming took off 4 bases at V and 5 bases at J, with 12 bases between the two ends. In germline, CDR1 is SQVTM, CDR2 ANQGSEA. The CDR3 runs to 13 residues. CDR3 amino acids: CSVAAGYNNEQFF. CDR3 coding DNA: TGCAGCGTTGCTGCGGGCTACAACAATGAGCAGTTCTTC.

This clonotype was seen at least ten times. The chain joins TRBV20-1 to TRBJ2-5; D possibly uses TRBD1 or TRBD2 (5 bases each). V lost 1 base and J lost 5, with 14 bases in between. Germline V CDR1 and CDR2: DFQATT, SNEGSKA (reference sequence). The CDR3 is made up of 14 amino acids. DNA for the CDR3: TGCAGTGCTAGAGGACCAGGGAGATTTGAGACCCAGTACTTC. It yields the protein CSARGPGRFETQYF.

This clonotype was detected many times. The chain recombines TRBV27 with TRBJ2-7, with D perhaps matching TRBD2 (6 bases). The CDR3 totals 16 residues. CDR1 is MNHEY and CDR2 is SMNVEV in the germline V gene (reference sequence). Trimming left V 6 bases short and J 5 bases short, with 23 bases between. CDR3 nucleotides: TGTGCCAGCAGCCCTCCCACCCCGGGCCGCGGGAACGAGCAGTACTTC. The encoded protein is CASSPPTPGRGNEQYF.

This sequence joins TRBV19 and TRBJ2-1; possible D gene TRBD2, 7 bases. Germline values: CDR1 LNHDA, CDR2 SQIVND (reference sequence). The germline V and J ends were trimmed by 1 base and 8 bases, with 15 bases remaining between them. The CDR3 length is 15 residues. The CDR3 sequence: CASSIGGGHLDEQFF. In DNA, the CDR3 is TGTGCCAGTAGTATAGGGGGGGGGCACCTCGATGAGCAGTTCTTC.

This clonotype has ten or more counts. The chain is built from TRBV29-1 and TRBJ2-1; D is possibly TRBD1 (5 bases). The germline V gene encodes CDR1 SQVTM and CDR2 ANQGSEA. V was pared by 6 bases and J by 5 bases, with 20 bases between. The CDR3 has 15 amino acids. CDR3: CSVAGLRIRDNEQFF. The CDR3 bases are TGCAGCGTAGCAGGGTTGAGGATAAGGGACAATGAGCAGTTCTTC.

The CDR3 sequence: CASSLGPLTGPGGYTF. Here the CDR3 DNA reads TGTGCCAGCAGTTTAGGCCCCCTTACAGGGCCCGGGGGCTACACCTTC. V usage is TRBV28 and J usage is TRBJ1-2, with a tentative D call TRBD1 (6 bases). Germline lookup yields CDR1 MDHEN and CDR2 SYDVKM. The length of the CDR3 is 16 residues. Trimming shortened V by 2 bases and J by 8 bases, and 21 bases separated the two germline ends.

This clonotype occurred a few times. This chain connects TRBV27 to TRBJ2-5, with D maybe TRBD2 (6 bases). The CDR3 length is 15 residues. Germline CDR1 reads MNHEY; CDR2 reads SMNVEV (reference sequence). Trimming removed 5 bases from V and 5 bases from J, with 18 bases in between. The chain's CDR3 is CASSLGRERGETQYF. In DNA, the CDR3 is TGTGCCAGCAGTCTTGGACGGGAGAGAGGGGAGACCCAGTACTTC.

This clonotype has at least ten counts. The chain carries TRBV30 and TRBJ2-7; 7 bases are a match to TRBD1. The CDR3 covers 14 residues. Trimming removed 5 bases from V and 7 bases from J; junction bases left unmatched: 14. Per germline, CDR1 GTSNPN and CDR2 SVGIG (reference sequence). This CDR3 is CAWDWTGLSGEQYF. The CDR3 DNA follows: TGTGCCTGGGACTGGACAGGTCTTTCAGGAGAGCAGTACTTC.

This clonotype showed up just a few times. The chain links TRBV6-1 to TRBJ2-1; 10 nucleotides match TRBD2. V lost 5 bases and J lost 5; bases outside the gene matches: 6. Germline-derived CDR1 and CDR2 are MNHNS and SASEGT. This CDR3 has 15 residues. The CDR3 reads CASSHGTSGNNEQFF. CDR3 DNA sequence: TGTGCCAGCAGTCACGGAACTAGCGGGAACAATGAGCAGTTCTTC.

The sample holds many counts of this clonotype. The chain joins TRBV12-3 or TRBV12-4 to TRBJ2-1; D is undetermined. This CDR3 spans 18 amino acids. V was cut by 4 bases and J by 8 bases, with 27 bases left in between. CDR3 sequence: CASSSPLAISLANDEQFF. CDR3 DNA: TGTGCCAGCAGTTCCCCTCTCGCTATAAGCCTCGCTAACGATGAGCAGTTCTTC.

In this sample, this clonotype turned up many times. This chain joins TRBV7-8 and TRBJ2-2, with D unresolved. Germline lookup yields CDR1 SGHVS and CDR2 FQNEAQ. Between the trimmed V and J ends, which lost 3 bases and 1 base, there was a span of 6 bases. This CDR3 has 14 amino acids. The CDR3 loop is CASSFGRNTGELFF. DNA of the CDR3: TGTGCCAGCAGCTTCGGTAGGAACACCGGGGAGCTGTTTTTT.

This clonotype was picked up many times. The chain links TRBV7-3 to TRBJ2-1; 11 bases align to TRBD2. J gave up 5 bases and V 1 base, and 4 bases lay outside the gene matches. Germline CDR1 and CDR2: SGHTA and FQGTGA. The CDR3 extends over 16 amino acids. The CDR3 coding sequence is TGTGCCAGCAGCTTAATGGCTAGCGGGAGGAACAATGAGCAGTTCTTC. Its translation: CASSLMASGRNNEQFF.

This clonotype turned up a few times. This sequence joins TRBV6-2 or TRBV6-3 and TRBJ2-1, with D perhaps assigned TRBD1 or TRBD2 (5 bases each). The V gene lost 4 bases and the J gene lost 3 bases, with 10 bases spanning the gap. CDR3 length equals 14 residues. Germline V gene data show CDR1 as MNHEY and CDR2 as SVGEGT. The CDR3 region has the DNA TGTGCCAGCAGTTCAGGGAGTCTCTACAATGAGCAGTTCTTC. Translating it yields CASSSGSLYNEQFF.

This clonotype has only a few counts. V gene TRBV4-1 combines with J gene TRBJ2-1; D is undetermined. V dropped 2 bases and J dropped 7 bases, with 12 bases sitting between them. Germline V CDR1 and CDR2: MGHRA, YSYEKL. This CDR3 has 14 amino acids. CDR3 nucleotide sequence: TGCGCCAGCAGCCAACAGGCCCTGGGGAATGAGCAGTTCTTC. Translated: CASSQQALGNEQFF.

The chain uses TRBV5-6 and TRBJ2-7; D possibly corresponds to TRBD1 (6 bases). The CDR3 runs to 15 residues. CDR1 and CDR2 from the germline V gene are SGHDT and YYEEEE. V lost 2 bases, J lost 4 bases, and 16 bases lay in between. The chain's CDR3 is CASSFMGHEWYEQYF. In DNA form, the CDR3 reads TGTGCCAGCAGCTTCATGGGACATGAATGGTACGAGCAGTACTTC.

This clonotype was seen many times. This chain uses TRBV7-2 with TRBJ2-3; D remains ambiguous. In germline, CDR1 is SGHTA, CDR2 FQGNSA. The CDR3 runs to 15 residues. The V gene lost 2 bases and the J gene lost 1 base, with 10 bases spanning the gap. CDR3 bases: TGTGCCAGCAGCTTAAACGGACCTGGCACAGATACGCAGTATTTT. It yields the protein CASSLNGPGTDTQYF.

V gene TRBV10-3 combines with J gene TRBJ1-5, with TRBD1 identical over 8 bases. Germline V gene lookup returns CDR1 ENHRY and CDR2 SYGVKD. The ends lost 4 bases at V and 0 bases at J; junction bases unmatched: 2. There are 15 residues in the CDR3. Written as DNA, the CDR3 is TGTGCCATCAGTGGGGGACAGGCTAGCAATCAGCCCCAGCATTTT. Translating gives CAISGGQASNQPQHF.